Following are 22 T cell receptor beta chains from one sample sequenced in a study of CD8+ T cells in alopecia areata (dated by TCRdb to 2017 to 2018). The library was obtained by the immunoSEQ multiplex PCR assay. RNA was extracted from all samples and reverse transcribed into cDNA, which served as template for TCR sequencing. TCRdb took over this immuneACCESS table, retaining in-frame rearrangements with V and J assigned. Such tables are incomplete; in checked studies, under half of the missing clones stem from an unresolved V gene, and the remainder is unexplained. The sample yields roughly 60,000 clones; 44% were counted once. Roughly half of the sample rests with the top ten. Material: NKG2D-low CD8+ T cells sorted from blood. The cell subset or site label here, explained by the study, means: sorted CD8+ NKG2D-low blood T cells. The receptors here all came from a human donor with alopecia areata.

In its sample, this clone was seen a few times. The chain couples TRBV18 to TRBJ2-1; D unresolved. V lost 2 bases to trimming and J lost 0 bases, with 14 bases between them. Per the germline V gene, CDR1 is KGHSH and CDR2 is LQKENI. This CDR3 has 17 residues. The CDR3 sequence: CASSPSLGQSSYNEQFF. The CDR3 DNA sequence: TGTGCCAGCTCACCATCGTTGGGCCAGAGCTCCTACAATGAGCAGTTCTTC.

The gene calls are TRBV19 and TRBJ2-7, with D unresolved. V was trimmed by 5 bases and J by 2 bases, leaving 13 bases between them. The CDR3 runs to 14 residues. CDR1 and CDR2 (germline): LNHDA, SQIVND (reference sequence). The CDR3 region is CASSQFGSAYEQYF. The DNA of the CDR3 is TGTGCCAGTAGTCAATTCGGGTCCGCCTACGAGCAGTACTTC.

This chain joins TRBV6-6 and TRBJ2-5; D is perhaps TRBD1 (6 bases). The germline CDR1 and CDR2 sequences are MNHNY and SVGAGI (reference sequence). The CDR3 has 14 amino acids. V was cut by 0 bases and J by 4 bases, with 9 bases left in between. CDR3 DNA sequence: TGTGCCAGCAGTTACTCCACAGGGTCAGAGACCCAGTACTTC. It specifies CASSYSTGSETQYF.

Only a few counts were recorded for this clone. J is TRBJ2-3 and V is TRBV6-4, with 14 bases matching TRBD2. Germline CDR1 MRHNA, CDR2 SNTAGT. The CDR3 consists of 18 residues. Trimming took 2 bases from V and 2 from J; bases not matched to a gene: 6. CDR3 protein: CASSDPTSGGAHTDTQYF. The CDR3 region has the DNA TGTGCCAGCAGTGACCCGACTAGCGGGGGGGCTCACACAGATACGCAGTATTTT.

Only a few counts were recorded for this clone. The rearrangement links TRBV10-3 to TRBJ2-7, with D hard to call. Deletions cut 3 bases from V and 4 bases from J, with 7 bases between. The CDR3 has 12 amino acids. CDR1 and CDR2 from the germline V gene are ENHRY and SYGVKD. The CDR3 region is CAISESRYEQYF. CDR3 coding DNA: TGTGCCATCAGTGAATCACGATACGAGCAGTACTTC.

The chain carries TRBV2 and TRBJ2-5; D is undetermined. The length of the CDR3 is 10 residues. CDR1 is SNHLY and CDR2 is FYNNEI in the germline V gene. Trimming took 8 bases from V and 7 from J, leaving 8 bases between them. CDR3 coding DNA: TGTGCCAGCCTCTTGCGGACCCAGTACTTC. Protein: CASLLRTQYF.

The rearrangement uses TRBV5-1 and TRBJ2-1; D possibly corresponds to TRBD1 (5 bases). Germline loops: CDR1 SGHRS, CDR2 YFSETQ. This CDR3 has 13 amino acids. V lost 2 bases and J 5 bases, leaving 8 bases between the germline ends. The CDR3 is CASSLDSHNEQFF. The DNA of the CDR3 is TGCGCCAGCAGCTTAGACAGCCACAATGAGCAGTTCTTC.

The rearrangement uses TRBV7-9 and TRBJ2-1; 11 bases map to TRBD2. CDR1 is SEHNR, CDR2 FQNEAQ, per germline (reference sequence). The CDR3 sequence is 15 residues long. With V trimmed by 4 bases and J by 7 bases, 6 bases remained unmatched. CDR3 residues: CASSSSSGRLNEQFF. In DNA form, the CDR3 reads TGTGCCAGCAGCTCCTCTAGCGGGAGGTTGAATGAGCAGTTCTTC.

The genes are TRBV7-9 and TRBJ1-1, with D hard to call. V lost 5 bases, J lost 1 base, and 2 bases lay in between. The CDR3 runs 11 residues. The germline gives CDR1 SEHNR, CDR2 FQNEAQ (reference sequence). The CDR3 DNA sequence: TGTGCCAGCAGCGGGAACACTGAAGCTTTCTTT. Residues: CASSGNTEAFF.

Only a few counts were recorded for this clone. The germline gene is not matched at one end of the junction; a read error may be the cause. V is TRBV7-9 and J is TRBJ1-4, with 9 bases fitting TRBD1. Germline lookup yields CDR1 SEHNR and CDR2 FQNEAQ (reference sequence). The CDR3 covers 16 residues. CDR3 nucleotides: TGCGCCAGCAGCCAGGCATCCGGGACAGGGAATGAAAAACTGTTTTTT. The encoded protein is CASSQASGTGNEKLFF.

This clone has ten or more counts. The CDR3 loop is CASSSPIAGWSDEQFF. The CDR3 nucleotides are TGTGCCAGCAGCTCCCCGATAGCGGGATGGTCTGATGAGCAGTTCTTC. This rearrangement joins TRBV7-9 to TRBJ2-1; 8 bases fit TRBD2. Germline V gene data show CDR1 as SEHNR and CDR2 as FQNEAQ (reference sequence). V trimming: 4 bases; J trimming: 8 bases; junction bases outside the gene matches: 13. The CDR3 extends over 16 amino acids.

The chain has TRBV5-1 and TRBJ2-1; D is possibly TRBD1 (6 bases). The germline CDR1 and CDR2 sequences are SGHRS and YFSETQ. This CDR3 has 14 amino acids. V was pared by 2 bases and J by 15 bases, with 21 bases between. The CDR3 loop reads CASSLLVLQGCGFF. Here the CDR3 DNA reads TGCGCCAGCAGCTTATTAGTCCTACAGGGTTGCGGGTTCTTC.

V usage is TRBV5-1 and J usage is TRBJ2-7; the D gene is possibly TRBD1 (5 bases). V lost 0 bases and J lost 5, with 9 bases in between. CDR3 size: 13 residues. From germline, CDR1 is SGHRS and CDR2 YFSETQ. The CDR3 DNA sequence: TGCGCCAGCAGCTTGGCAGGGATCCACGAGCAGTACTTC. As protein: CASSLAGIHEQYF.

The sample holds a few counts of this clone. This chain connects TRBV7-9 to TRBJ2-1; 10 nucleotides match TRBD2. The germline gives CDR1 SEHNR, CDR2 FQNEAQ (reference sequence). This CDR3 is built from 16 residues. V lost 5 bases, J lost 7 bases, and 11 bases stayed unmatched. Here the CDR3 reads CASSPLAGDPTNEQFF. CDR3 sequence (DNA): TGTGCCAGCAGCCCCCTAGCGGGAGACCCTACTAATGAGCAGTTCTTC.

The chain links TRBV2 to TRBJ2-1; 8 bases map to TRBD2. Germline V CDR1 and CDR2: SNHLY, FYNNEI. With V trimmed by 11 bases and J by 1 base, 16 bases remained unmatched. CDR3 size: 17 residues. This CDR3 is CAVRAGGRSISYNEQFF. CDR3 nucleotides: TGTGCCGTCAGGGCGGGGGGACGATCCATTTCCTACAATGAGCAGTTCTTC.

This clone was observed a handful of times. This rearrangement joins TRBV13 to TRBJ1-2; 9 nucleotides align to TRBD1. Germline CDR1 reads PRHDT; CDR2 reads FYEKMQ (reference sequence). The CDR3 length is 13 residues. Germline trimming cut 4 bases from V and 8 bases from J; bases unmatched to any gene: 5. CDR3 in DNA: TGTGCCAGCAGCTCCGGGACAGGGCGGGGCTACACCTTC. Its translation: CASSSGTGRGYTF.

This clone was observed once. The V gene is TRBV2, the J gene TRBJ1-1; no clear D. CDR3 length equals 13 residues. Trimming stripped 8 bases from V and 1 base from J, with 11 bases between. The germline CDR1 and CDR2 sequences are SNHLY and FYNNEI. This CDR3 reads CASPLGGNTEAFF. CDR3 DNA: TGTGCCAGCCCCCTAGGCGGGAACACTGAAGCTTTCTTT.

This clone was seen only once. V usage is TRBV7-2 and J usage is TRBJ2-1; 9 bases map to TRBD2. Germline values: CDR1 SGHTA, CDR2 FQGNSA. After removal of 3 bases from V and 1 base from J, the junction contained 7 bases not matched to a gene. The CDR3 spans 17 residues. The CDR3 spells CASSFGGAGGSYNEQFF. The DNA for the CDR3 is TGTGCCAGCAGCTTTGGGGGAGCGGGAGGTTCCTACAATGAGCAGTTCTTC.

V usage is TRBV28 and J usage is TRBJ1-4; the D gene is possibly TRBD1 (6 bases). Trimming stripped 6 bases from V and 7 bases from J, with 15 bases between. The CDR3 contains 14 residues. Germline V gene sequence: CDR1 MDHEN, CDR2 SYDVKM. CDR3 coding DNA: TGTGCCAGCAGACCTAAAGGGGGGAGTGAAAAACTGTTTTTT. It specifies CASRPKGGSEKLFF.

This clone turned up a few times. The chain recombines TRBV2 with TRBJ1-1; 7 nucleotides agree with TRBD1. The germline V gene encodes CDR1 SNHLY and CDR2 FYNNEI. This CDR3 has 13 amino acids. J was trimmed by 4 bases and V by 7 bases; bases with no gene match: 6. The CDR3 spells CASKEGAVTEAFF. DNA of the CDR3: TGTGCCAGCAAGGAGGGGGCGGTCACTGAAGCTTTCTTT.

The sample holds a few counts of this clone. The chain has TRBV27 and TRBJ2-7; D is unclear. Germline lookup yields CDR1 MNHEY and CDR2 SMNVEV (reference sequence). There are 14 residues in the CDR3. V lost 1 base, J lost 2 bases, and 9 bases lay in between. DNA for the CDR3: TGTGCCAGCAGTTTATTGCCGGGTCCCTACGAGCAGTACTTC. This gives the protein CASSLLPGPYEQYF.

The CDR3 region is CASSVWTGDYGYTF. The CDR3 DNA sequence: TGTGCCAGCAGTGTTTGGACAGGTGACTATGGCTACACCTTC. The chain combines TRBV2 with TRBJ1-2, with 7 nucleotides matching TRBD1. Trimming cost V 4 bases and J 3 bases; bases outside gene matches: 5. Germline V gene sequence: CDR1 SNHLY, CDR2 FYNNEI. The length of the CDR3 is 14 residues.